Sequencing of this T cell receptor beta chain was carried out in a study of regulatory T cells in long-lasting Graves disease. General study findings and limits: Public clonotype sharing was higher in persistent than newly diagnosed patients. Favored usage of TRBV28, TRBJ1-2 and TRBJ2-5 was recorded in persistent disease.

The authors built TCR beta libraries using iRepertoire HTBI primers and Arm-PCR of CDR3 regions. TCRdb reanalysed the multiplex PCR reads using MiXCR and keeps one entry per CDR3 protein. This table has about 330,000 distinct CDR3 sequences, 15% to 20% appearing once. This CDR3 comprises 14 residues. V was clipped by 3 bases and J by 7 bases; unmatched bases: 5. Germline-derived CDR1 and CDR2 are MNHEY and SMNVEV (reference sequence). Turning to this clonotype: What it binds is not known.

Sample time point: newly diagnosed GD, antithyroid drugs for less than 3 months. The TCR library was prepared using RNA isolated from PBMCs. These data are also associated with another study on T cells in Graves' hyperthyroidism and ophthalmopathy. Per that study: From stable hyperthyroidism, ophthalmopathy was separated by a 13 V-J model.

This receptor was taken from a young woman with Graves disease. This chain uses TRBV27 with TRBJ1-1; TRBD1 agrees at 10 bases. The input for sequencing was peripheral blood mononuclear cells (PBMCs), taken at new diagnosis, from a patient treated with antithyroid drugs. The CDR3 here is CASSFGTGEGEAFF. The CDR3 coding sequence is TGTGCCAGCAGTTTCGGGACAGGGGAGGGTGAAGCTTTCTTT.